This TCR beta chain was found in a study of T cell responses to AZD1222 COVID-19 vaccine. Turning to the study itself: Pooled samples include second doses given at about 4 or 12 weeks. Study-wide points: At 160-218 and 743-854, vaccine-associated CD4 TCRs were dominant, and they spanned spike.

Notes on this clone: No antigen is known for it.

The assay was immunoSEQ multiplex PCR, and TCRdb's table has in-frame clones only and misses some. The table includes some 200,000 clones, approximately 92% detected once. The CDR3 length is 13 residues. Per germline, CDR1 SQVTM and CDR2 ANQGSEA. The ends lost 6 bases at V and 5 bases at J; junction bases unmatched: 5. The chain links TRBV29-1 to TRBJ1-2; 11 bases are shared with TRBD1. The receptor was derived from an adult in good health. Here the sequenced sample was peripheral blood, taken on day 0 of AZD1222 vaccination. CDR3 region: CSVPWDRGYGYTF. The CDR3 DNA follows: TGCAGCGTCCCTTGGGACAGGGGGTATGGCTACACCTTC.